This is a list of T cell receptor beta chains from one sample in a study of cytomegalovirus exposure and HLA in healthy donors. Generated by immunoSEQ multiplex PCR, the TCRdb table keeps only in-frame clones and is missing some. The sample has under 250,000 clones; approximately 81% are singletons. The sample comprised PBMCs. The source of these receptors is a girl aged 2-9 years in good health and CMV-seronegative. CDR3s include the opening cysteine and the closing phenylalanine or tryptophan. Each record gives: J gene, D gene, clone size, V gene, CDR3 DNA, CDR3 protein. The D gene is left open where the match is weak. Only part of the rows carry a size: once, few, many, or a class if the clone is expanded.

>TRBJ1-2|-|-|TRBV1
TGCACCAGCAGCCAAGAATGCGGATTCTATGGCTACACCTTC
CTSSQECGFYGYTF
>TRBJ2-2|-|-|TRBV2
TGTGCCAGCAGTGAATCGGGGGACGCCGGGGAGCTGTTTTTT
CASSESGDAGELFF
>TRBJ2-7|TRBD2|-|TRBV5-1
TGCGCCAGCAGCCCGGGTTTTCGGGAGGGCCGCTACGAGCAGTACTTC
CASSPGFREGRYEQYF
>TRBJ2-3|TRBD2|-|TRBV5-6
TGTGCCAGCAGCGCTAGCGGCGTCACAGATACGCAGTATTTT
CASSASGVTDTQYF
>TRBJ1-1|-|-|TRBV10-3
TGTGCCATCAGTGAGTCGGAGGATCCGAGGACTGAAGCTTTCTTT
CAISESEDPRTEAFF
>TRBJ1-1|TRBD1|-|TRBV7-3
TGTGCCAGCAGCCTGGACAGGGAAGGTGAAGCTTTCTTT
CASSLDREGEAFF
>TRBJ1-1|-|-|TRBV11-2
TGTGCCAGCAGCTTAGCGCACAGAAACACTGAAGCTTTCTTT
CASSLAHRNTEAFF
>TRBJ1-1|TRBD1|-|TRBV9
TGTGCCAGCAGCCCACAGGTGGGACAGACTAACACTGAAGCTTTCTTT
CASSPQVGQTNTEAFF
>TRBJ2-3|-|-|TRBV10-3
TGTGCCATCAGTGACCGACCAGGGGCAGATACGCAGTATTTT
CAISDRPGADTQYF
>TRBJ1-2|-|-|TRBV6-5
TGTGCCAGCAGTCTGCGGTTGTTCTATGGCTACACCTTC
CASSLRLFYGYTF
>TRBJ2-2|-|-|TRBV6-6
TGTGCCACCAAGCGACGAAACACCGGGGAGCTGTTTTTT
CATKRRNTGELFF
>TRBJ1-3|TRBD1|-|TRBV5-8
TGTGCCAGCAGCTCGCGACAGGGGGCGCGAGGAAACACCATATATTTT
CASSSRQGARGNTIYF
>TRBJ2-3|-|-|TRBV2
TGTGCCAGCACCTTCACAGATACGCAGTATTTT
CASTFTDTQYF
>TRBJ1-5|TRBD1|-|TRBV30
TGTGCCTGGAGTCCTGGTAGGACAGGCCACGGAAGGCAGCCCCAGCATTTT
CAWSPGRTGHGRQPQHF
>TRBJ2-1|-|-|TRBV6-1
TGTGCCAGCAGTGACTCTTACAATGAGCAGTTCTTC
CASSDSYNEQFF
>TRBJ2-7|-|-|TRBV6-1
TGTGCCAGCGGGAGGGGGGCGGAATACGAGCAGTACTTC
CASGRGAEYEQYF
>TRBJ2-7|-|-|TRBV5-6
TGTGCCAGCAGTCCGACTAGTACCTTCACCTACGAGCAGTACTTC
CASSPTSTFTYEQYF
>TRBJ2-5|-|-|TRBV10-3
TGTGCCATCAGTGCAGGGTTCGAAGAGACCCAGTACTTC
CAISAGFEETQYF
>TRBJ2-5|TRBD2|-|TRBV7-6
TGTGCCAGCAGCCTACTAGCGGGAGCAGGGGAGACCCAGTACTTC
CASSLLAGAGETQYF
>TRBJ2-3|TRBD2|few|TRBV7-7
TGTGCCAGCAGCTTGGGACCCGGACTAGCGTTGACAGATACGCAGTATTTT
CASSLGPGLALTDTQYF
>TRBJ2-3|TRBD1|-|TRBV30
TGTGCCTGGAGTGCGGTCAGGGGGAGAACAGATACGCAGTATTTT
CAWSAVRGRTDTQYF
>TRBJ1-4|-|-|TRBV5-1
TGCGCCAGCAGCTTGAGTTCAGCAACTAATGAAAAACTGTTTTTT
CASSLSSATNEKLFF
>TRBJ2-2|-|-|TRBV29-1
TGCAGCGTTGCACAGGGTTGGGACACCGGGGAGCTGTTTTTT
CSVAQGWDTGELFF
>TRBJ1-2|TRBD1|-|TRBV6-5
TGTGCCAGCAGTTACACCAGGGGGCCCTATGGCTACACCTTC
CASSYTRGPYGYTF
>TRBJ2-5|TRBD2|-|TRBV6-1
TGTGCCAGCAGCCGACTAGCGGGGGGGGAGACCCAGTACTTC
CASSRLAGGETQYF
>TRBJ2-2|TRBD2|-|TRBV5-4
TGTGCCAGCAGCTTGAGTATTAGCGGGGGGAGGAACACCGGGGAGCTGTTTTTT
CASSLSISGGRNTGELFF
>TRBJ2-7|-|few|TRBV5-1
TGCGCCAGCAGCTTGGATTCAGGGGCTGGGGAGCAGTACTTC
CASSLDSGAGEQYF
>TRBJ2-1|-|-|TRBV7-9
TGTGCCAGCAGCCCGACTGGGCGGGGCTATGAGCAGTTCTTC
CASSPTGRGYEQFF
>TRBJ2-4|TRBD1|-|TRBV6-5
TGTGCCAGCAGTTATGCTCCCGCCGGGACAGAAAACATTCAGTACTTC
CASSYAPAGTENIQYF
>TRBJ1-5|TRBD1|-|TRBV19
TGTGCCAGTACTACATCGACAGGGGGGAATCAGCCCCAGCATTTT
CASTTSTGGNQPQHF
>TRBJ1-4|-|few|TRBV28
TGTGCCAGCGGGGAGGCAACTAATGAAAAACTGTTTTTT
CASGEATNEKLFF
>TRBJ2-5|-|-|TRBV5-8
TGTGCCAGCAGCCACAGAGAGACCCAGTACTTC
CASSHRETQYF
>TRBJ2-7|TRBD1|-|TRBV27
TGTGCCAGCAGTCCATGGACAGGGCAAGGGGCAGGCGAGCAGTACTTC
CASSPWTGQGAGEQYF
>TRBJ1-2|-|-|TRBV19
TGTGCCAGTAGTAAAAAGACAACTAACTATGGCTACACCTTC
CASSKKTTNYGYTF
>TRBJ1-1|-|once|TRBV27
TGTGCCAGCAGTGCATTCCACAGGGAAAACACTGAAGCTTTCTTT
CASSAFHRENTEAFF
>TRBJ2-4|-|-|TRBV7-2
TGTGCCAGCAGCTTAGCGGGGCGGCGGAGCACCATGAAAAACATTCAGTACTTC
CASSLAGRRSTMKNIQYF
>TRBJ2-7|-|-|TRBV6-8
TGTGCCAGCAAGGCAACCGGAGCCTCTTCCTACGAGCAGTACTTC
CASKATGASSYEQYF
>TRBJ2-1|TRBD2|-|TRBV6-5
TGTGCCAGCAGTTCCGGGACTAGCGGTTACAATGAGCAGTTCTTC
CASSSGTSGYNEQFF
>TRBJ2-7|TRBD1|few|TRBV5-6
TGTGCCAGCAGGGCCCGGGGACAGGGAGTACACGAGCAGTACTTC
CASRARGQGVHEQYF
>TRBJ2-7|-|-|TRBV29-1
TGCAGCGTTGAATTGTCGGGTCCCTACGAGCAGTACTTC
CSVELSGPYEQYF
>TRBJ2-1|TRBD1|-|TRBV12-5
TGTGCTAGTGGTTTGGATAAATCCGGGACAGGTGTCCGCCATGAGCAGTTCTTC
CASGLDKSGTGVRHEQFF